This TCR beta chain originates from a study of blood T cell repertoires in COVID-19. Overall study: Samples of COVID-19 (acute and convalescent) were obtained from the United States, Italy and Spain. PBMCs, B-cell-depleted T cells, or T cells provided the cDNA or gDNA that made up the material.

CDR1 is GTSNPN, CDR2 SVGIG, per germline (reference sequence). Trimming removed 5 bases at V and 6 bases at J, with 7 bases between. The CDR3 is made up of 10 amino acids. As originally analysed: Reference gene primers were amplified, and this amplification served to estimate nucleated cell counts. Assay used: immunoSEQ multiplex PCR; TCRdb lists only in-frame clones, some missing. The D gene and trimming were derived from the DNA, and the V and J assignments and clone size from that table. The profile shows 130,000 to 150,000 clones, more than 65% of them singletons. The sequence derives from a man at least 80 years old with acute or convalescent COVID-19. This chain connects TRBV30 to TRBJ1-1; D call uncertain. The sample was peripheral blood. This chain's CDR3 is CAWGRAEAFF. CDR3 coding DNA: TGTGCCTGGGGGAGAGCTGAAGCTTTCTTT.